Listed below are T cell receptor beta chains from one sample, sequenced in a study of blood T cell repertoires in COVID-19. TCRdb keeps only in-frame clones here, not all; method: immunoSEQ multiplex PCR. The profile shows approximately 170,000 clones, 80% to 90% of them singletons. The specimen sequenced was peripheral blood. The receptors were sampled from a middle-aged man with active or convalescent COVID-19. Both conserved end residues are part of each CDR3. The order of the fields is CDR3 length, D gene, clone size, V gene, J gene, CDR3 protein, CDR3 DNA. A D gene is named only where the DNA matches it firmly. Rows give clone size only sometimes, using once, few, many, or a class for an expanded clone.

>13|.|.|TRBV29-1|TRBJ1-1
CSVPPGANTEAFF
TGCAGCGTACCCCCAGGGGCAAACACTGAAGCTTTCTTT
>14|TRBD2|.|TRBV30|TRBJ2-7
CAWSSGGGSYEQYF
TGTGCCTGGTCTAGCGGGGGGGGCAGCTACGAGCAGTACTTC
>13|TRBD2|.|TRBV6-5|TRBJ2-7
CASSKTSGGEQYF
TGTGCCAGCAGTAAGACTAGCGGGGGTGAGCAGTACTTC
>13|.|.|TRBV6-5|TRBJ1-2
CASSSWTSYGYTF
TGTGCCAGCAGTTCCTGGACAAGCTATGGCTACACCTTC
>13|TRBD2|.|TRBV29-1|TRBJ2-5
CSVTGGGEETQYF
TGCAGCGTAACGGGGGGAGGAGAAGAGACCCAGTACTTC
>11|.|.|TRBV20-1|TRBJ1-2
CSAVFPGGYTF
TGCAGTGCCGTCTTTCCGGGTGGCTACACCTTC
>14|.|.|TRBV28|TRBJ2-7
CASSELGATYEQYF
TGTGCCAGCAGTGAGCTGGGGGCTACCTACGAGCAGTACTTC
>12|.|.|TRBV29-1|TRBJ2-3
CSVDHGSDTQYF
TGCAGCGTTGATCACGGGTCAGATACGCAGTATTTT
>14|.|.|TRBV29-1|TRBJ1-2
CSVEIQLGRGGYTF
TGCAGCGTTGAAATTCAGTTGGGGAGGGGCGGCTACACCTTC
>15|TRBD2|.|TRBV10-2|TRBJ2-7
CASRGGLAGENEQYF
TGCGCCAGCAGGGGAGGTCTAGCGGGGGAGAACGAGCAGTACTTC
>15|TRBD1|once|TRBV19|TRBJ1-4
CASRGQVGSNEKLFF
TGTGCCAGTAGGGGACAGGTTGGATCTAATGAAAAACTGTTTTTT
>12|.|.|TRBV29-1|TRBJ1-1
CSPRRGGGEAFF
TGCAGCCCGAGGCGGGGTGGAGGGGAAGCTTTCTTT
>15|TRBD1|.|TRBV6-5|TRBJ1-6
CASSYSQGANSPLHF
TGTGCCAGCAGTTACTCGCAGGGGGCTAATTCACCCCTCCACTTT
>14|.|.|TRBV29-1|TRBJ2-7
CSVDNQGPPYEQYF
TGCAGCGTTGATAACCAGGGCCCTCCCTACGAGCAGTACTTC
>17|.|.|TRBV3-1/TRBV3-2|TRBJ2-5
CASSQGEAVRTGETQYF
TGTGCCAGCAGCCAAGGTGAAGCGGTCAGGACGGGAGAGACCCAGTACTTC
>13|.|.|TRBV4-3|TRBJ1-2
CASSQEGGYGYTF
TGCGCCAGCAGCCAAGAAGGGGGATATGGCTACACCTTC
>15|.|once|TRBV3-1/TRBV3-2|TRBJ2-3
CASSQGTTGTDTQYF
TGTGCCAGCAGCCAAGGGACTACCGGCACAGATACGCAGTATTTT
>12|.|.|TRBV3-1/TRBV3-2|TRBJ2-3
CASSLVSHTQYF
TGTGCCAGCAGCTTAGTATCGCATACGCAGTATTTT
>18|TRBD2|.|TRBV4-1|TRBJ2-3
CASSPRLAGGQSTDTQYF
TGCGCCAGCAGCCCTAGACTAGCGGGGGGGCAAAGTACAGATACGCAGTATTTT